These 32 T cell receptor beta chains were sequenced from one sample in a study of regulatory and conventional T cells in RAG deficiency. Measured with immunoSEQ multiplex PCR; TCRdb has only the in-frame clones, and not every one. The data hold fewer than 35,000 clones, with over 75% observed a single time. Another study also made use of these data, one on regulatory T cells. That work contributes: The PCR used 52 TRBV and 13 TRBJ primers.

The material sequenced was CD8+ T cells sorted from blood. These receptor sequences come from a human donor in good health.

The DNA for the CDR3 is TGTGCCAGCCTAACGCCGGGGTTTGCACCTGTAACGGAAAAACTGTTTTTT. As protein: CASLTPGFAPVTEKLFF. The rearrangement uses TRBV27 and TRBJ1-4; D is unresolved. V lost 8 bases and J lost 8, with 27 bases in between. Germline-derived CDR1 and CDR2 are MNHEY and SMNVEV (reference sequence). CDR3 size: 17 residues.

The rearrangement joins TRBV28 to TRBJ2-2; D remains ambiguous. The CDR3 loop spans 15 amino acids. The ends were cut back, 6 bases at V and 4 bases at J, with 15 bases in the middle. Germline lookup yields CDR1 MDHEN and CDR2 SYDVKM. CDR3 protein: CASSPGLLGTGELFF. The CDR3 nucleotides read TGTGCCAGCAGCCCCGGTCTACTTGGCACCGGGGAGCTGTTTTTT.

The chain combines TRBV19 with TRBJ2-1, with 7 bases identical to TRBD2. CDR1 and CDR2 (germline): LNHDA, SQIVND (reference sequence). This CDR3 is built from 13 residues. The ends lost 2 bases at V and 9 bases at J; junction bases unmatched: 4. This CDR3 reads CASSIRTSGEQFF. In DNA form, the CDR3 reads TGTGCCAGTAGTATACGGACTAGTGGTGAGCAGTTCTTC.

The V call is TRBV19, the J call TRBJ1-6; 9 nucleotides match TRBD1. There are 15 residues in the CDR3. CDR1 and CDR2 from the germline V gene are LNHDA and SQIVND (reference sequence). The V gene end was trimmed by 7 bases and the J gene end by 6 bases; junction bases not matched to a gene: 7. DNA for the CDR3: TGTGCCAGTAAAAGGGGACAGGGAGTTAATTCACCCCTCCACTTT. It specifies CASKRGQGVNSPLHF.

The V and J genes are TRBV6-5 and TRBJ1-5; unclear D gene. The CDR3 extends over 14 amino acids. From germline, CDR1 is MNHEY and CDR2 SVGAGI. With 5 bases removed from V and 10 bases from J, the gap between germline ends came to 18 bases. The CDR3 loop is CASSTDGPLDPQHF. The CDR3 coding sequence is TGTGCCAGCAGTACGGATGGGCCCCTGGACCCCCAGCATTTT.

The rearrangement uses TRBV6-5 and TRBJ2-2, with D perhaps being TRBD1 or TRBD2 (6 bases each). Per germline, CDR1 MNHEY and CDR2 SVGAGI. Trimming pared 2 bases from V and 3 bases from J, leaving 13 bases between. The CDR3 extends over 16 amino acids. DNA of the CDR3: TGTGCCAGCAGTTACGAGGGGGGCTTATACACCGGGGAGCTGTTTTTT. The encoded protein is CASSYEGGLYTGELFF.

This chain links TRBV28 with TRBJ2-1; TRBD2 matches 10 bases. CDR1 and CDR2 from the germline V gene are MDHEN and SYDVKM. The CDR3 has 15 amino acids. V was clipped by 7 bases and J by 7 bases; unmatched bases: 10. The CDR3 is CASTRPGAGGNEQFF. CDR3 bases: TGTGCCAGCACTCGGCCGGGAGCGGGAGGGAATGAGCAGTTCTTC. Supplemented by reference TRBV28 and TRBJ2-1, the full variable domain reads DVKVTQSSRYLVKRTGEKVFLECVQDMDHENMFWYRQDPGLGLRLIYFSYDVKMKEKGDIPEGYSVSREKKERFSLILESASTNQTSMYLCASTRPGAGGNEQFFGPGTRLTVL.

The chain employs TRBV7-2 and TRBJ1-1; D remains unclear. The CDR3 runs to 11 residues. CDR1 is SGHTA, CDR2 FQGNSA, per germline. Trimming stripped 4 bases from V and 8 bases from J, with 8 bases between. The DNA of the CDR3 is TGTGCCAGCAGCTCCAGCCCAGAAGCTTTCTTT. It translates to CASSSSPEAFF.

The chain is built from TRBV30 and TRBJ2-1; no clear D gene. This CDR3 comprises 12 residues. The V end lost 0 bases, the J end lost 9 bases, and 9 bases lay between the germline ends. The germline V gene encodes CDR1 GTSNPN and CDR2 SVGIG (reference sequence). The CDR3 here is CAWSVSAGEQFF. The CDR3, as DNA: TGTGCCTGGAGTGTTTCAGCAGGTGAGCAGTTCTTC.

The chain combines TRBV29-1 with TRBJ2-1, with 9 bases identical to TRBD1. The CDR3 has 13 residues. In germline, CDR1 is SQVTM, CDR2 ANQGSEA. Germline trimming cut 5 bases from V and 4 bases from J; bases unmatched to any gene: 3. The CDR3 is CSVRQGEYNEQFF. The CDR3, as DNA: TGCAGCGTTCGACAGGGGGAGTACAATGAGCAGTTCTTC.

The chain joins TRBV7-2 to TRBJ1-6; no firm D call. The germline V gene has CDR1 SGHTA and CDR2 FQGNSA. The CDR3 is 15 amino acids. V lost 1 base, J lost 7 bases, and 11 bases lay in between. The CDR3 region is CASSLVAGENSPLHF. The CDR3 nucleotides are TGTGCCAGCAGCTTAGTCGCGGGAGAAAATTCACCCCTCCACTTT.

This clone was observed a single time. The V gene is TRBV5-6, the J gene TRBJ2-3, with a weak D call TRBD2 (6 bases). This CDR3 spans 13 amino acids. Germline V gene sequence: CDR1 SGHDT, CDR2 YYEEEE. Deletions cut 1 base from V and 5 bases from J, with 8 bases between. The CDR3 DNA reads as TGTGCCAGCAGCTTGCCGACTAGAGATACGCAGTATTTT. This gives the protein CASSLPTRDTQYF.

The chain employs TRBV2 and TRBJ2-7, with D perhaps given as TRBD1 or TRBD2 (5 bases each). V lost 0 bases to trimming and J lost 5 bases, with 5 bases between them. The CDR3 covers 12 residues. Germline values: CDR1 SNHLY, CDR2 FYNNEI. The CDR3 region has the DNA TGTGCCAGCAGTGAAGCGGGGGACGAGCAGTACTTC. Translation: CASSEAGDEQYF. The entire variable domain, with the rest obtained from reference TRBV2 and TRBJ2-7, is as follows: EPEVTQTPSHQVTQMGQEVILRCVPISNHLYFYWYRQILGQKVEFLVSFYNNEISEKSEIFDDQFSVERPDGSNFTLKIRSTKLEDSAMYFCASSEAGDEQYFGPGTRLTVT.

The chain joins TRBV7-6 to TRBJ2-6, with 7 positions matching TRBD2. The CDR3 length is 15 residues. After removal of 3 bases from V and 2 bases from J, the junction contained 1 base not matched to a gene. Germline-derived CDR1 and CDR2 are SGHVS and FNYEAQ. For the CDR3, the DNA is TGTGCCAGCAGCTTGGGGGGGGCTGGGGCCAACGTCCTGACTTTC. Protein sequence: CASSLGGAGANVLTF.

The rearrangement uses TRBV28 and TRBJ1-2; 7 bases align to TRBD1. This CDR3 has 15 residues. Germline V gene sequence: CDR1 MDHEN, CDR2 SYDVKM. Unmatched junction bases numbered 7, after V lost 6 bases and J lost 0 bases. CDR3 nucleotides: TGTGCCAGCAGCTTAACAGGGGACGCTAACTATGGCTACACCTTC. This codes for CASSLTGDANYGYTF.

J is TRBJ2-7 and V is TRBV5-3; 7 bases map to TRBD1. TRBV5-3 is placed among ORFs of uncertain function. The CDR3 totals 17 residues. The V segment lost 3 bases and the J segment 1 base; nucleotides outside the gene matches: 13. The CDR3 is CARSSDETGPTSYEQYF. The DNA of the CDR3 is TGTGCCAGAAGCTCGGATGAGACAGGGCCCACTTCCTACGAGCAGTACTTC.

The rearrangement uses TRBV2 and TRBJ2-1; D is undetermined. CDR3 length: 10 residues. The germline V gene has CDR1 SNHLY and CDR2 FYNNEI. V gave up 11 bases and J gave up 9 bases, with 11 bases separating them. The CDR3 loop is CALSYPEQFF. The CDR3 DNA reads as TGTGCCTTATCGTATCCTGAGCAGTTCTTC.

The gene calls are TRBV5-5 and TRBJ1-2; a possible D gene is TRBD1 (5 bases). This CDR3 region has 14 residues. Trimming took 4 bases from V and 8 from J, leaving 18 bases between them. Germline V gene data show CDR1 as SGHKS and CDR2 as YYEKEE (reference sequence). The CDR3: CASSQGRGSGGYTF. The DNA of the CDR3 is TGTGCCAGCAGCCAAGGTCGGGGGAGTGGCGGCTACACCTTC.

This chain connects TRBV25-1 to TRBJ1-1; a possible D gene is TRBD1 (6 bases). The CDR3 has 14 amino acids. Germline V gene data show CDR1 as MGHDK and CDR2 as SYGVNS. V lost 9 bases to trimming and J lost 5 bases, with 19 bases between them. CDR3 in DNA: TGTGCCAGTAGGCCCGGGGGGGCAGCAACTGAAGCTTTCTTT. Protein product: CASRPGGAATEAFF.

The V and J genes are TRBV5-1 and TRBJ2-1; D perhaps matches TRBD2 (5 bases). Germline V gene data show CDR1 as SGHRS and CDR2 as YFSETQ. This CDR3 contains 16 residues. Trimming took off 2 bases at V and 8 bases at J, with 20 bases between the two ends. In DNA form, the CDR3 reads TGCGCCAGCAGCTTCGGTGCTTGGGCGGGCAGGCATGAGCAGTTCTTC. This encodes CASSFGAWAGRHEQFF.

About this clone: This likely traces to a read error, being one base from a far larger clone. V usage is TRBV4-1 and J usage is TRBJ2-2; TRBD2 matches at 10 bases. This CDR3 has 18 amino acids. V lost 3 bases and J lost 1; bases outside the gene matches: 8. CDR1 is MGHRA, CDR2 YSYEKL, per germline. The DNA for the CDR3 is TGCGCCAGCAGCCAGCACCCTAGCGGGGGCCGGAACACCGGGGAGCTGTTTTTT. Protein sequence: CASSQHPSGGRNTGELFF.

This chain connects TRBV28 to TRBJ1-6, with 10 nucleotides matching TRBD1. V was pared by 5 bases and J by 1 base, with 11 bases of the junction left unmatched. The germline V gene has CDR1 MDHEN and CDR2 SYDVKM. There are 19 residues in the CDR3. CDR3 sequence: CASSLTGTGVGSYNSPLHF. CDR3 DNA sequence: TGTGCCAGCAGTCTAACCGGGACAGGGGTTGGATCCTATAATTCACCCCTCCACTTT.

This clone was seen just once. The chain links TRBV13 to TRBJ2-1; 10 positions match TRBD2. V lost 4 bases, J lost 7 bases, and 10 bases stayed unmatched. Germline V lookup: CDR1 PRHDT, CDR2 FYEKMQ (reference sequence). This CDR3 has 16 amino acids. Here the CDR3 DNA reads TGTGCCAGCAGCTCCGAACTAGCGGGGACTGAGAATGAGCAGTTCTTC. As protein: CASSSELAGTENEQFF.

J is TRBJ2-1 and V is TRBV19; D remains ambiguous. The CDR3 totals 13 residues. Trimming removed 5 bases from V and 6 bases from J, with 11 bases in between. The germline gives CDR1 LNHDA, CDR2 SQIVND (reference sequence). CDR3 bases: TGTGCCAGTAGTGTCCGGTTGAGCAATGAGCAGTTCTTC. Amino acid sequence: CASSVRLSNEQFF.

J is TRBJ2-7 and V is TRBV29-1; 7 bases are a match to TRBD1. Germline CDR1 and CDR2: SQVTM and ANQGSEA. J gave up 3 bases and V 2 bases, and 7 bases lay outside the gene matches. The CDR3 spans 14 residues. The CDR3 here is CSVELGSGGYEQYF. CDR3 in DNA: TGCAGCGTTGAATTAGGGTCAGGGGGCTACGAGCAGTACTTC.

The chain is built from TRBV5-5 and TRBJ1-5, with D possibly being TRBD1 (6 bases). Germline V gives CDR1 SGHKS, CDR2 YYEKEE (reference sequence). This CDR3 is 14 amino acids long. Trimming cost V 0 bases and J 5 bases, with 9 bases left between them. The CDR3 region is CASSLEAGDQPQHF. CDR3 DNA: TGTGCCAGCAGCTTGGAGGCAGGGGATCAGCCCCAGCATTTT.

In nucleotides, the CDR3 is TGTGCCAGTAGTATCAGGTTCCCGGGGGACAAGAGTGAAAAACTGTTTTTT. This translates into CASSIRFPGDKSEKLFF. The J gene is TRBJ1-4, the V gene TRBV19, with a tentative D call TRBD1 (6 bases). The CDR3 covers 17 residues. Trimming cost V 3 bases and J 7 bases, with 21 bases left between them. Germline values: CDR1 LNHDA, CDR2 SQIVND (reference sequence).

This chain uses TRBV6-1 with TRBJ1-5, with D possibly TRBD1 on 5 matching bases. The germline gives CDR1 MNHNS, CDR2 SASEGT. V shed 2 bases and J shed 6 bases, with 11 bases lying between them. This CDR3 has 14 amino acids. In nucleotides, the CDR3 is TGTGCCAGCAGTGAAAGGGACCAGGGTCAGCCCCAGCATTTT. Translating it yields CASSERDQGQPQHF.

The chain has TRBV2 and TRBJ2-1; 14 bases agree with TRBD2. Germline CDR1 reads SNHLY; CDR2 reads FYNNEI. This CDR3 contains 13 residues. The trim removed 11 bases at V and 7 bases at J, leaving 4 bases unmatched. The CDR3: CAFGTSGGNEQFF. CDR3 DNA: TGTGCCTTTGGGACTAGCGGGGGTAATGAGCAGTTCTTC.

This clone appeared a single time. The chain uses TRBV7-8 and TRBJ2-6, with D possibly TRBD1 on 6 matching bases. The germline CDR1 and CDR2 sequences are SGHVS and FQNEAQ. CDR3 length equals 16 residues. Trimming removed 3 bases from V and 0 bases from J, with 9 bases in between. This CDR3 reads CASSLDSISGANVLTF. For the CDR3, the DNA is TGTGCCAGCAGCTTGGACAGCATCTCTGGGGCCAACGTCCTGACTTTC.

The gene calls are TRBV9 and TRBJ1-1; D remains unclear. Germline V gene lookup returns CDR1 SGDLS and CDR2 YYNGEE. Trimming left V 0 bases short and J 6 bases short, with 9 bases between. This CDR3 contains 13 residues. CDR3 in DNA: TGTGCCAGCAGCGTAGTGAGGGAGCCTGAAGCTTTCTTT. Its protein is CASSVVREPEAFF.

The chain joins TRBV6-4 to TRBJ2-1; 8 bases match TRBD2. The germline V gene has CDR1 MRHNA and CDR2 SNTAGT. Germline trimming cut 5 bases from V and 4 bases from J; bases unmatched to any gene: 7. The CDR3 contains 15 residues. CDR3 sequence: CASSPLAGTYNEQFF. For the CDR3, the DNA is TGTGCCAGCAGTCCCCTAGCGGGCACTTACAATGAGCAGTTCTTC.